The source of this TCR beta chain is a study of CD8 T cells in Susac syndrome. cDNA came from about 0.46 to 1 ug RNA primed by random hexamers. Across 54 Vbeta and 13 Jbeta, immunoSEQ multiplex PCR amplified TCR beta CDR3. A single record per CDR3 protein comes from TCRdb applying MiXCR to the immunoSEQ multiplex PCR reads. The sample carries about 210,000 distinct CDR3 sequences, 95% recorded once. CDR3 length: 14 amino acids. Between the trimmed V and J ends, which lost 4 bases and 9 bases, there was a span of 15 bases. Sequencing of TCR beta drew on CD8+ and CD4+ T cells from blood. The CD8+ and CD4+ T cells were isolated magnetically using a negative isolation approach, whereas the TEMRA cells were enriched by FACS.

Specimen: CD4+ T cells from PBMCs. The clonotype was recovered from a human donor with multiple sclerosis. The rearrangement uses TRBV23-1 and TRBJ1-4; D is unresolved. TRBV23-1 is an ORF for which the function is uncertain. CDR3 sequence reads: CASSRSPTEKKLFF. As DNA, the CDR3 is TGCGCCAGCAGTCGGTCGCCCACTGAGAAAAAACTGTTTTTT.